Listed here is a single T cell receptor beta chain. Looked up from germline, CDR1 is MNHNS and CDR2 is SASEGT. This CDR3 has 14 residues. V dropped 2 bases and J dropped 6 bases, with 13 bases sitting between them. This sample was included in a study of control samples from healthy donors and cancer patients. Sequenced by immunoSEQ multiplex PCR; TCRdb stores in-frame clones only, minus some. This repertoire shows about 130,000 clones, 90% found once; its top ten account for about 2.3%. This sequence originates from a man aged 40-50 years in good health. The chain combines TRBV6-1 with TRBJ1-2; D call uncertain. Source material: blood. In nucleotides, the CDR3 is TGTGCCAGCAGTGAAAACGCGGGGAGGGATGGCTACACCTTC. Protein: CASSENAGRDGYTF.